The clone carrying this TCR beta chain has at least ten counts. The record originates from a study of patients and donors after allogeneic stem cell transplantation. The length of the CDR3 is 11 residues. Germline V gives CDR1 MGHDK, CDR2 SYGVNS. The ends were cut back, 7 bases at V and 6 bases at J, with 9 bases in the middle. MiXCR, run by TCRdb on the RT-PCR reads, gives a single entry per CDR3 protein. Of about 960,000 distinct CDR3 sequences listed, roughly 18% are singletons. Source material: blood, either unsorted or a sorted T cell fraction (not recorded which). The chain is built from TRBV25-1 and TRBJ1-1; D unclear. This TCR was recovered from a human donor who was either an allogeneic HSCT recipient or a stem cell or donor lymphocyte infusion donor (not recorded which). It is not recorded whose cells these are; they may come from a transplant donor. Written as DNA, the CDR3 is TGTGCCAGCAAGACAATCGCTGAAGCTTTCTTT. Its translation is CASKTIAEAFF. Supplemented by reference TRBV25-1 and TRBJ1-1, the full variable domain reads EADIYQTPRYLVIGTGKKITLECSQTMGHDKMYWYQQDPGMELHLIHYSYGVNSTEKGDLSSESTVSRIRTEHFPLTLESARPSHTSQYLCASKTIAEAFFGQGTRLTVV.